The clone carrying this T cell receptor (beta chain) has just one count. The antigen is unknown. The CDR3 length is 14 residues. V shed 2 bases and J shed 4 bases, with 12 bases lying between them. In germline, CDR1 is MNHEY, CDR2 SMNVEV (reference sequence). Produced via immunoSEQ multiplex PCR; TCRdb's table is partial and in-frame only. The sample consists of some 14,000 clones, about 60% of them appearing once. The data stem from a study of OX40 agonist ivuxolimab in advanced cancers. Study findings and constraints: Patients with a partial response at 0.1-3.0 mg/kg had among the lowest clonal expansion.

The sample in question was CD4+ or CD8+ T cells sorted from blood, obtained in a trial of the OX40 agonist ivuxolimab. The J gene is TRBJ2-7, the V gene TRBV27; D tentatively reads TRBD1 or TRBD2 (5 bases each). This TCR was sampled from an adult with an advanced solid tumor such as melanoma, head and neck, liver or kidney cancer. CDR3 DNA sequence: TGTGCCAGCAGTTTAATTAGGGGAGCTTACGAGCAGTACTTC. This gives the protein CASSLIRGAYEQYF.